The rows below give T cell receptor beta chains drawn from one sample of a study of OX40 agonist ivuxolimab in advanced cancers. Data came from immunoSEQ multiplex PCR; TCRdb stores just in-frame clones and leaves some out. The data contain tens of thousands of clones, 85% to 90% of them singletons. The sequencing used CD4+ or CD8+ T cells sorted from blood, collected in a trial of the OX40 agonist ivuxolimab. These receptors originate from an adult with an advanced solid tumor such as melanoma, head and neck, liver or kidney cancer. Each CDR3 is given with its conserved first and last residue. A D gene is named only where the DNA matches it firmly. A clone size is listed for some rows: how often the clone was seen (once, few, many), or a class if it is expanded.

V gene,J gene,clone size,D gene,CDR3 DNA,CDR3 protein
TRBV7-2,TRBJ2-7,NA,NA,TGTGCCAGCAGCTTAGCAAGGGGGGGGGCCGAGCAGTACTTC,CASSLARGGAEQYF
TRBV19,TRBJ1-1,NA,NA,TGTGCCAGTAGTATAGATTCCCTTTTCCGAGACGGATCTTATTACGGCACTGAAGCTTTCTTT,CASSIDSLFRDGSYYGTEAFF
TRBV12-1,TRBJ2-2,NA,NA,TGTGCCCCATGGGATTCTAGATATCGGGAGCTGTTTTTT,CAPWDSRYRELFF
TRBV27,TRBJ1-2,NA,NA,TGTGCCAGCGGGAAGTATAACCGGACAGATGGCTACACCTTC,CASGKYNRTDGYTF
TRBV6-5,TRBJ2-1,once,NA,TGTGCCAGCAGTCCGGGGGCCTTGTCCTACAATGAGCAGTTCTTC,CASSPGALSYNEQFF
TRBV7-8,TRBJ1-5,once,NA,TGTGCCAGCAGCTTAGGGGACTTACCGAGCAATCAGCCCCAGCATTTT,CASSLGDLPSNQPQHF
TRBV9,TRBJ2-3,once,TRBD2,TGTGCCAGCAGCGGAGGGACTAGCGGACTCACAGATACGCAGTATTTT,CASSGGTSGLTDTQYF
TRBV9,TRBJ2-7,NA,NA,TGTGCCAGCAGCCCCCAGTCGGCCTACGAGCAGTACTTC,CASSPQSAYEQYF
TRBV4-2,TRBJ2-7,once,NA,TGTGCCAGCAGCCAAGATCTTGGGTGGGAGCAGTACTTC,CASSQDLGWEQYF
TRBV5-1,TRBJ2-7,NA,TRBD1,TGCGCCAGCAGCTGGGGACAGGGGTCCTACGAGCAGTACTTC,CASSWGQGSYEQYF
TRBV9,TRBJ2-1,NA,TRBD2,TGTGCCAGCAGCTTTTTAGCGGGGGGTGGTTACAATGAGCAGTTCTTC,CASSFLAGGGYNEQFF
TRBV7-8,TRBJ2-7,NA,NA,TGTGCCAGCAGCTTAGAAGGCAGGGGCTACTACGAGCAGTACTTC,CASSLEGRGYYEQYF
TRBV7-3,TRBJ2-5,NA,NA,TGTGCCAGCAGCTTAGGGGGATCCCTCGAGACCCAGTACTTC,CASSLGGSLETQYF
TRBV14,TRBJ2-1,NA,TRBD2,TGTGCCAGCGCCAGGGTAGCGGGAACCTACAATGAGCAGTTCTTC,CASARVAGTYNEQFF
TRBV7-2,TRBJ2-5,NA,NA,TGTGCCAGCAGCTTAGACCAAGCTCCTCAAGAGACCCAGTACTTC,CASSLDQAPQETQYF
TRBV7-9,TRBJ2-1,NA,NA,TGTGCCAGCAGCTTAGAACGGACTTTCAATGAGCAGTTCTTC,CASSLERTFNEQFF
TRBV19,TRBJ1-6,NA,TRBD1,TGTGCCAGTAGTTTGATGACAGGGATGTCCTATAATTCACCCCTCCACTTT,CASSLMTGMSYNSPLHF
TRBV6-5,TRBJ2-7,once,NA,TGTGCCAGCAGCTTACCGGGCAGGACCTACGAGCAGTACTTC,CASSLPGRTYEQYF
TRBV5-6,TRBJ1-1,NA,NA,TGTGCCAGCAGCGAACAGGGGAACACTGAAGCTTTCTTT,CASSEQGNTEAFF
TRBV9,TRBJ1-1,NA,NA,TGTGCCAGCAGCGGGACAGAGAACACTGAAGCTTTCTTT,CASSGTENTEAFF
TRBV11-2,TRBJ1-4,NA,NA,TGTGCCAGCAGCAGAGACAGATATAATGAAAAACTGTTTTTT,CASSRDRYNEKLFF
TRBV7-6,TRBJ1-2,NA,NA,TGTGCCAGCAGCTTAGGGGGGCAAGGCTACACCTTC,CASSLGGQGYTF
TRBV9,TRBJ2-4,NA,NA,TGTGCCAGCAGCGTAGACGGAGTAGCCAAAAACATTCAGTACTTC,CASSVDGVAKNIQYF
TRBV27,TRBJ2-7,NA,NA,TGTGCCAGCAGTTTAAATAGGGTGTACGAGCAGTACTTC,CASSLNRVYEQYF
TRBV4-1,TRBJ2-5,few,TRBD2,TGCGCCAGCAGCCAAGTCGCGGGAGTGAGGGAGACCCAGTACTTC,CASSQVAGVRETQYF
TRBV13,TRBJ2-5,NA,NA,TGTGCCAGCAGCCACGGACTGAGGTCATCGGAGACCCAGTACTTC,CASSHGLRSSETQYF
TRBV9,TRBJ1-2,NA,NA,TGTGCCAGCTTAGACAGCTTCTATGGCTACACCTTC,CASLDSFYGYTF
TRBV10-3,TRBJ2-7,NA,NA,TGTGCCATCAGTGAGTATGGGACCTCGATTGGCTACGAGCAGTACTTC,CAISEYGTSIGYEQYF
TRBV27,TRBJ2-1,NA,TRBD2,TGTGCCAGCAGTTTTTCGAAGCGGGAGAAGGGCAATGAGCAGTTCTTC,CASSFSKREKGNEQFF
TRBV9,TRBJ1-2,NA,NA,TGTGCCAGCAGCGGAGGCAGAGGCTACACCTTC,CASSGGRGYTF
TRBV11-2,TRBJ1-2,NA,TRBD1,TGTGCCAGCAGCTTCCACAGGGGATTCGACTATGGCTACACCTTC,CASSFHRGFDYGYTF
TRBV7-9,TRBJ2-7,NA,NA,TGTGCCAGCAGCTTAGGTGAGGGGAGGCCCTACGAGCAGTACTTC,CASSLGEGRPYEQYF
TRBV5-1,TRBJ2-1,NA,TRBD2,TGCGCCAGCAGTTCCGGGACTAGAACCTACAATGAGCAGTTCTTC,CASSSGTRTYNEQFF
TRBV27,TRBJ1-6,NA,NA,TGTGCCAGCAGTCCCCAAGCCTATAATTCACCCCTCCACTTT,CASSPQAYNSPLHF
TRBV6-4,TRBJ2-1,NA,TRBD1,TGTGCCAGCAGTGACTCGATAGGGACAGGAACCTACAATGAGCAGTTCTTC,CASSDSIGTGTYNEQFF
TRBV29-1,TRBJ2-3,NA,NA,TGCAGCGTTCTCCCGGGATTTTTCACAGATACGCAGTATTTT,CSVLPGFFTDTQYF
TRBV7-2,TRBJ2-7,NA,NA,TGTGCCAGCAGCCCATCACGGGGCTACGAGCAGTACTTC,CASSPSRGYEQYF
TRBV18,TRBJ2-7,NA,NA,TGTGCCAGCTCACCTTCCGGGACCCTCTACGAGCAGTACTTC,CASSPSGTLYEQYF
TRBV27,TRBJ2-7,NA,NA,TGTGCCAGCACCCCACTTAGGTCGGGGACCTTCCTCTACGAGCAGTACTTC,CASTPLRSGTFLYEQYF
TRBV5-1,TRBJ1-1,once,NA,TGCGCCAGCAGCTTTAACAGGGCCATGAACACTGAAGCTTTCTTT,CASSFNRAMNTEAFF
TRBV29-1,TRBJ2-7,NA,NA,TGCAGCGCTGCGGTCGAAACTTCCTACGAGCAGTACTTC,CSAAVETSYEQYF
TRBV6-5,TRBJ1-5,NA,NA,TGTGCCAGCAGTGGTCAGTGGGGGAGCAATCAGCCCCAGCATTTT,CASSGQWGSNQPQHF
TRBV27,TRBJ2-1,NA,TRBD1,TGTGCCAGCAGTGCCGGGACAGGCTACAATGAGCAGTTCTTC,CASSAGTGYNEQFF
TRBV6-1,TRBJ2-1,NA,NA,TGTGCCAGCAGTGAATTGGTGGGAGGTCCGAATGAGCAGTTCTTC,CASSELVGGPNEQFF
TRBV28,TRBJ2-5,NA,TRBD2,TGTGCCAGCAGTTTATCATCTAGCGGGAGGATGGAGACCCAGTACTTC,CASSLSSSGRMETQYF
TRBV19,TRBJ2-1,few,TRBD2,TGTGCCAGTAGCGAGGGACTAGCGGCTTACAATGAGCAGTTCTTC,CASSEGLAAYNEQFF
TRBV7-9,TRBJ1-1,NA,NA,TGTGCCAGCAAGGACCAGGGGCCCGCCCTCACTGAAGCTTTCTTT,CASKDQGPALTEAFF
TRBV4-1,TRBJ2-7,NA,NA,TGCGCCAGCAGCCAAGATGAGGAGTTTTCGGACGAGCAGTACTTC,CASSQDEEFSDEQYF
TRBV11-3,TRBJ1-1,few,TRBD1,TGTGCCAGCAGCGACAGGGCCGAGAGCACTGAAGCTTTCTTT,CASSDRAESTEAFF
TRBV28,TRBJ1-5,once,NA,TGTGCCAGCAGCCCTCCCCCCGGGGCGGCCGCGCGGGATCAGCCCCAGCATTTT,CASSPPPGAAARDQPQHF
TRBV6-9,TRBJ2-7,NA,NA,TGTGCCAGCAGTTATCTCGGAGGACAATACGAGCAGTACTTC,CASSYLGGQYEQYF
TRBV7-1,TRBJ1-3,NA,NA,TGTGCCAGCAGGGGGGTTGTCGACACCATATATTTT,CASRGVVDTIYF
TRBV6-6,TRBJ1-4,NA,NA,TGTGCCAGCAGTTACTCGAGTGAGGGGAGGGAAAAACTGTTTTTT,CASSYSSEGREKLFF
TRBV6-6,TRBJ1-5,NA,NA,TGTGCCAGCAGTCCCGGAGGGCTAGGGGCCCAGCATTTT,CASSPGGLGAQHF
TRBV9,TRBJ2-3,NA,TRBD1,TGTGCCAGCAGCGTAGGGGATTCAGGGGGAGATACGCAGTATTTT,CASSVGDSGGDTQYF
TRBV21-1,TRBJ2-5,NA,NA,TGTGCCAGCAGCCCCCGACTAGCGGGGGTCCAGAAAGGGAGAGAGACCCAGTACTTC,CASSPRLAGVQKGRETQYF
TRBV7-9,TRBJ2-1,NA,NA,TGTGCCAGCAGCTTTGGACTCAAGGAGCAGTTCTTC,CASSFGLKEQFF
TRBV27,TRBJ2-1,NA,TRBD1,TGTGCCAGCAGTTTCCTAGGGGGCGATGAGCAGTTCTTC,CASSFLGGDEQFF
TRBV13,TRBJ2-7,NA,TRBD1,TGTGCCAGCAGCTTAGGACGCAGGGGGTCCGAGCAGTACTTC,CASSLGRRGSEQYF
TRBV19,TRBJ2-7,NA,NA,TGTGCCAGTAGTTGGGCGAGGGGATCCGTGAGGGAGCAGTACTTC,CASSWARGSVREQYF